In its sample, the clone carrying this T cell receptor beta chain was seen a few times. Its antigen is undetermined. After removal of 1 base from V and 7 bases from J, the junction contained 3 bases not matched to a gene. The CDR3 runs 15 residues. Germline CDR1 is MNHNS and CDR2 is SASEGT. These data originate in a study of post-analysis software for immune sequencing data. Incorporated into the TCR beta cDNA libraries were unique molecular identifiers, which served to reduce PCR and sequencing biases. T cells numbering 1 to 10 million yielded cDNA molecules that totaled approximately 500,000. TCRdb re-analysed the PCR reads in MiXCR, keeping a single row per CDR3 protein. The data show 750,000 to 950,000 distinct CDR3 sequences, around 53% seen once. Study-wide findings and caveats: Versus controls, multiple sclerosis patients showed significantly lower diversity (normalized Chao1). TRBV5-6, TRBV5-1 and TRBV20-1 belonged to a set of roughly 5 TRBV segments that were more frequent in patients than controls.

This TCR was recovered from a girl aged 10 to 17 with multiple sclerosis. The V call is TRBV6-1, the J call TRBJ2-1; 11 bases match TRBD2. Sequencing used blood. The CDR3 nucleotides are TGTGCCAGCAGTGAAGTTCTAGCGGGAGGAAATGAGCAGTTCTTC. Protein product: CASSEVLAGGNEQFF.